This T cell receptor (beta chain) came from a study of breast tumors, draining lymph nodes, adjacent tissues. CDR3 size: 16 residues. J was trimmed by 2 bases and V by 5 bases; bases with no gene match: 10. This clonotype was detected many times. Axillary draining lymph nodes of breast cancer patients supplied the node samples. TCRdb re-analysed the multiplex PCR reads in MiXCR, keeping a single row per CDR3 protein. The sample carries fewer than 300,000 distinct CDR3 sequences, around 32% recorded once. The TCR originated in a female donor with breast cancer. Some clones in this sample may be carry-over from other donors' samples. V gene TRBV12-3 or TRBV12-4 combines with J gene TRBJ2-7; 9 bases are a match to TRBD1. The sample comprised axillary lymph node tissue. CDR3 sequence: CASSVRQGVSPYEQYF. CDR3 DNA sequence: TGTGCCAGCAGTGTTCGACAGGGGGTGAGCCCCTACGAGCAGTACTTC.